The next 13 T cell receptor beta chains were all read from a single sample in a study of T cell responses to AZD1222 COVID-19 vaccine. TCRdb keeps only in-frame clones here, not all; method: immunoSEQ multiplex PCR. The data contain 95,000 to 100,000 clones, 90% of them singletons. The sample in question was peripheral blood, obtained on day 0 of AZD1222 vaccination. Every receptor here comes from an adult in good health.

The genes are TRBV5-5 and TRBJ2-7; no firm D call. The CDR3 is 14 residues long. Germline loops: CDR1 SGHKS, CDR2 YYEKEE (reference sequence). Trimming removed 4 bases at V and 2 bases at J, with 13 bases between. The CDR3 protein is CASSPGSVTYEQYF. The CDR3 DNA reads TGTGCCAGCAGCCCGGGCAGCGTAACCTACGAGCAGTACTTC.

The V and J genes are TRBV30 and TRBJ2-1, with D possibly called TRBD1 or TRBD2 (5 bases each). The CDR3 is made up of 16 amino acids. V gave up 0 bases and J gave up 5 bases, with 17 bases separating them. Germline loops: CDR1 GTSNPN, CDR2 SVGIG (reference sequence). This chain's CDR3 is CAWSVREGRGDNEQFF. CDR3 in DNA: TGTGCCTGGAGTGTAAGAGAAGGGCGAGGGGACAATGAGCAGTTCTTC.

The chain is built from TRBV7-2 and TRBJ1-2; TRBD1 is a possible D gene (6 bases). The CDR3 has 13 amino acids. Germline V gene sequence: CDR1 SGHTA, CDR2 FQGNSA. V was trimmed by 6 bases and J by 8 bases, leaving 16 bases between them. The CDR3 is CASRNQVGGGYTF. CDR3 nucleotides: TGTGCCAGCAGGAATCAAGTGGGGGGCGGCTACACCTTC.

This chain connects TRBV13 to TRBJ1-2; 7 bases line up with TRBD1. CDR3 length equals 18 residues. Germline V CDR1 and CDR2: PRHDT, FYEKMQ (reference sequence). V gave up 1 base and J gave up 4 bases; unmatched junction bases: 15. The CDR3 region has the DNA TGTGCCAGCAGCTTAGTGGCCGGGACTAATCGACAGGGCTATGGCTACACCTTC. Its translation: CASSLVAGTNRQGYGYTF.

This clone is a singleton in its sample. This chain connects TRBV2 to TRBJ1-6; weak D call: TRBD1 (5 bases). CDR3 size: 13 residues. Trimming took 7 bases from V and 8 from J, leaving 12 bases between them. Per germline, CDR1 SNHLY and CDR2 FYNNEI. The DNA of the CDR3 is TGTGCCAGCAATAACCAGGGCGATTCACCCCTCCACTTT. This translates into CASNNQGDSPLHF.

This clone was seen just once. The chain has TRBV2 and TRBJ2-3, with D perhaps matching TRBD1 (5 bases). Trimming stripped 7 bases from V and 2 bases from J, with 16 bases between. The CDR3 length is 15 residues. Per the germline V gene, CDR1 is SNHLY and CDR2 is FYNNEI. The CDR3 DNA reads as TGTGCCAGCATGGGGCTGACTTCGGTCACAGATACGCAGTATTTT. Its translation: CASMGLTSVTDTQYF.

In DNA, the CDR3 is TGTGCCAGAACCGGGACAGGGGCCACTGAAGCTTTCTTT. As protein: CARTGTGATEAFF. V usage is TRBV2 and J usage is TRBJ1-1; TRBD1 matches at 10 bases. The CDR3 covers 13 residues. Germline CDR1 reads SNHLY; CDR2 reads FYNNEI. V gave up 9 bases and J gave up 4 bases; unmatched junction bases: 5. The full variable domain, rest sourced from reference TRBV2 and TRBJ1-1, is EPEVTQTPSHQVTQMGQEVILRCVPISNHLYFYWYRQILGQKVEFLVSFYNNEISEKSEIFDDQFSVERPDGSNFTLKIRSTKLEDSAMYFCARTGTGATEAFFGQGTRLTVV.

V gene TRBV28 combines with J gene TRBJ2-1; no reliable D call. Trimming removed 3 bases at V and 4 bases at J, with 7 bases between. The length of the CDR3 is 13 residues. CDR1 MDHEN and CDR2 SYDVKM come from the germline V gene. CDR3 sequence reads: CASSLWGYNEQFF. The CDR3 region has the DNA TGTGCCAGCAGTTTGTGGGGTTACAATGAGCAGTTCTTC.

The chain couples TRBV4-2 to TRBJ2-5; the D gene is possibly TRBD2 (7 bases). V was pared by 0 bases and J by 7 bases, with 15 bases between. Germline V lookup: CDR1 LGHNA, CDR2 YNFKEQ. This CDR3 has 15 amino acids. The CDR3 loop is CASSQDWGGAATQYF. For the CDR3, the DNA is TGTGCCAGCAGCCAAGATTGGGGGGGGGCGGCGACCCAGTACTTC.

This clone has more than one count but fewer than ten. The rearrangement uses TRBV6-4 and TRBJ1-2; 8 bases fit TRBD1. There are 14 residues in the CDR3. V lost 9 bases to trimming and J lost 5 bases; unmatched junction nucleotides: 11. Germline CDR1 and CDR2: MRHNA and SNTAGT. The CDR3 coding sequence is TGTGCCAGACTATCCGGGACAGGTCCATATGGCTACACCTTC. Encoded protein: CARLSGTGPYGYTF.

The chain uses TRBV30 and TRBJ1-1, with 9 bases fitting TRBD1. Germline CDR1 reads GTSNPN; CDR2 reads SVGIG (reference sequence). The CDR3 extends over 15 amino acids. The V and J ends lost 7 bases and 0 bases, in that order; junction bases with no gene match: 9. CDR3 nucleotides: TGTGCCTTGACCCCGGGACAGGGAATGAACACTGAAGCTTTCTTT. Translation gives CALTPGQGMNTEAFF.

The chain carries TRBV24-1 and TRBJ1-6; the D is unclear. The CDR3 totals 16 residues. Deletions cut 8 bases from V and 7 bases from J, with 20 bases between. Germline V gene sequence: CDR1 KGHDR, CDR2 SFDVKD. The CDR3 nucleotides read TGTGCCACCACTGGACCTGAGACGGGGTCGAATTCACCCCTCCACTTT. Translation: CATTGPETGSNSPLHF.

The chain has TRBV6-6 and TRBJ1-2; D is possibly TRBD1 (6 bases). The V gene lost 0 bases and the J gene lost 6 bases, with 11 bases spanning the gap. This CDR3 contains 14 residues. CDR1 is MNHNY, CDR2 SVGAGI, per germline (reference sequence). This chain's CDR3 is CASSYSAGDDGYTF. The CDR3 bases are TGTGCCAGCAGTTACTCGGCAGGGGACGATGGCTACACCTTC.